This is a list of T cell receptor beta chains from one sample in a study of T cells in Graves' hyperthyroidism and ophthalmopathy. MiXCR, run by TCRdb on the multiplex PCR reads, gives a single entry per CDR3 protein. The table shows hundreds of thousands of distinct CDR3 sequences, with roughly 37% occurring only once. Sequences were obtained from blood. These receptors came from a man between 18 and 29 years old with Graves' hyperthyroidism. The CDR3 runs from the conserved cysteine through the conserved F or W. Fields, in order: CDR3 protein, J gene, V gene, clone size. Size tells how often a clone was seen (once, few, many) or the class of an expanded clone, and some rows leave it out.

CATSVRQGSYEQYF TRBJ2-7 TRBV15 many
CASSLTGAGANVLTF TRBJ2-6 TRBV2 many
CSGSGTGDGYTF TRBJ1-2 TRBV29-1 many
CASGTGGGLLYEQYF TRBJ2-7 TRBV5-1 few
CASSLDNEAFF TRBJ1-1 TRBV11-1 NA
CASRTDRGSYEQYF TRBJ2-7 TRBV2 many
CASRPFRNRDTEAFF TRBJ1-1 TRBV11-2 few
CASRQAGGPDTQYF TRBJ2-3 TRBV2 NA
CAGSGLSSGANVLTF TRBJ2-6 TRBV5-5 few
CASSLGQGEGYEQYF TRBJ2-7 TRBV7-6 NA
CAGSGDRGRAQPQHF TRBJ1-5 TRBV19 many
CASSLAVGTQTYEQYF TRBJ2-7 TRBV5-1 few
CAWSPDDTEAFF TRBJ1-1 TRBV19 NA
CAISESGNHEQYF TRBJ2-7 TRBV10-3 many
CASSQEGADTGELFF TRBJ2-2 TRBV14 NA
CASSQETGRQPQHF TRBJ1-5 TRBV4-1 NA
CAISESNWGDSPLHF TRBJ1-6 TRBV10-3 many
CSAGQGGEKLFF TRBJ1-4 TRBV29-1 NA
CATMERQESGYTF TRBJ1-2 TRBV24-1 NA
CASSVGGGELDTEAFF TRBJ1-1 TRBV9 once
CASSQPGTGADGYTF TRBJ1-2 TRBV14 NA
CASSVALGGELFF TRBJ2-2 TRBV9 few
CASSTPGVNTEAFF TRBJ1-1 TRBV19 few
CSAASGPLLSYGYTF TRBJ1-2 TRBV20-1 NA
CSVPDSVVEGYTF TRBJ1-2 TRBV20-1 NA
CSVVYRDRVSYEQYF TRBJ2-7 TRBV29-1 few
CASSPSGRTYEQYF TRBJ2-7 TRBV6-5 few
CATTPGPNTEAFF TRBJ1-1 TRBV24-1 many
CASSLDLLGNEKLFF TRBJ1-4 TRBV7-9 NA
CASGQGKVGEQYF TRBJ2-7 TRBV5-5 NA
CSSTARTGPKTEAFF TRBJ1-1 TRBV29-1 NA
CASSVGKTGGNTF TRBJ1-2 TRBV9 NA
CASSLVGGFGTEAFF TRBJ1-1 TRBV5-1 few
CSARRRGRYEAFF TRBJ1-1 TRBV20-1 many
CASSQVQGNQPQHF TRBJ1-5 TRBV4-1 few
CASEPGQNTEAFF TRBJ1-1 TRBV10-3 NA
CATSFRGSSYNSPLHF TRBJ1-6 TRBV15 NA
CASSRSQVQETQYF TRBJ2-5 TRBV5-5 NA
CASSSLGHEQYF TRBJ2-7 TRBV6-6 NA
CASSPRQGSPNEKLFF TRBJ1-4 TRBV10-1 NA
CSAHLGQGSGELFF TRBJ2-2 TRBV20-1 NA